This TCR beta chain derives from a study of early T cells in non-severe SARS-CoV-2 infection. The overall study: Sequencing of unsorted whole blood was done on bulk RNA, leaving chains unpaired. Notes on the study in general: Matching results from VDJdb favored anti-spike CD8 responses, leaving private and CD4 specificities undetected.

Trimming cost V 2 bases and J 2 bases, with 11 bases left between them. CDR3 length equals 15 residues. The germline gives CDR1 WSHSY, CDR2 SAAADI. Unique molecular identifiers were attached to individual cDNA molecules. TCRdb ran MiXCR on the 5' RACE reads and lists one entry per CDR3 protein. The table lists tens of thousands of distinct CDR3 sequences, more than 13% of them singletons. This clonotype was picked up many times. The antigen is not known. V and J are TRBV10-2 and TRBJ2-3, with D perhaps matching TRBD2 (6 bases). This receptor was obtained from an adult who was a healthcare worker with PCR-confirmed SARS-CoV-2 infection or an uninfected control (not recorded which). The specimen sequenced was whole blood. CDR3 residues: CASSEGRGNTDTQYF. The CDR3 nucleotides read TGCGCCAGCAGTGAGGGGCGGGGTAACACAGATACGCAGTATTTT.